Each of the 26 T cell receptor beta chains below was sequenced from the same sample in a study of graft-versus-host responses after intestinal transplantation. Here immunoSEQ multiplex PCR was the method, and the copy in TCRdb shows in-frame clones only, minus some. The sample has roughly 12,000 clones, about 86% seen once; the top ten hold around half. The input for sequencing was PBMCs, taken approximately 120 days after transplant. The receptors here all came from a human patient who received an intestinal transplant, so some T cells may come from the graft donor.

The rearrangement uses TRBV27 and TRBJ2-1, with 9 bases lining up with TRBD1. This CDR3 has 13 amino acids. Trimming took 8 bases from V and 4 from J; bases not matched to a gene: 3. Per germline, CDR1 MNHEY and CDR2 SMNVEV (reference sequence). For the CDR3, the DNA is TGTGCCAGCTGGGACAGGGAGTACAATGAGCAGTTCTTC. Protein sequence: CASWDREYNEQFF.

V is TRBV6-1 and J is TRBJ2-1; TRBD1 matches at 8 bases. This CDR3 comprises 13 residues. CDR1 MNHNS and CDR2 SASEGT come from the germline V gene. J gave up 9 bases and V 4 bases, and 5 bases lay outside the gene matches. CDR3 protein: CASSGTGWGEQFF. The CDR3 DNA is TGTGCCAGCAGTGGGACAGGGTGGGGTGAGCAGTTCTTC.

This chain links TRBV5-1 with TRBJ1-4, with TRBD1 matching 10 bases. This CDR3 spans 15 amino acids. J gave up 3 bases and V 4 bases, and 3 bases lay outside the gene matches. Germline V gene lookup returns CDR1 SGHRS and CDR2 YFSETQ. DNA for the CDR3: TGCGCCAGCAGCGATGGGACAGGGGCTAATGAAAAACTGTTTTTT. It specifies CASSDGTGANEKLFF. Complete variable domain (other parts from reference TRBV5-1 and TRBJ1-4): KAGVTQTPRYLIKTRGQQVTLSCSPISGHRSVSWYQQTPGQGLQFLFEYFSETQRNKGNFPGRFSGRQFSNSRSEMNVSTLELGDSALYLCASSDGTGANEKLFFGSGTQLSVL.

The chain carries TRBV7-2 and TRBJ1-3; TRBD1 matches at 7 bases. The germline V gene encodes CDR1 SGHTA and CDR2 FQGNSA. CDR3 length: 14 amino acids. The J segment lost 1 base and the V segment lost 5 bases, leaving 2 bases of the junction unmatched. The CDR3 is CASSQQGSGNTIYF. The CDR3, as DNA: TGTGCCAGCAGCCAACAGGGGTCTGGAAACACCATATATTTT.

The V gene is TRBV4-2, the J gene TRBJ2-7, with D perhaps matching TRBD2 (5 bases). The CDR3 runs 13 residues. CDR1 is LGHNA, CDR2 YNFKEQ, per germline. V shed 1 base and J shed 3 bases, with 7 bases lying between them. CDR3 residues: CASSQGTYYEQYF. CDR3 in DNA: TGTGCCAGCAGCCAAGGGACTTACTACGAGCAGTACTTC.

The chain combines TRBV18 with TRBJ1-6; possibly TRBD1 for D (5 bases). This CDR3 contains 18 residues. Looked up from germline, CDR1 is KGHSH and CDR2 is LQKENI. Deletions cut 2 bases from V and 0 bases from J, with 14 bases between. The chain's CDR3 is CASSPDTVGGSYNSPLHF. Here the CDR3 DNA reads TGTGCCAGCTCACCAGACACCGTTGGGGGCTCCTATAATTCACCCCTCCACTTT.

The chain joins TRBV9 to TRBJ2-3, with 13 bases identical to TRBD2. The CDR3 covers 16 residues. J was trimmed by 4 bases and V by 1 base; bases with no gene match: 3. Germline values: CDR1 SGDLS, CDR2 YYNGEE. The CDR3 sequence: CASSVPGLAGSDTQYF. CDR3 coding DNA: TGTGCCAGCAGCGTACCGGGACTAGCGGGATCAGATACGCAGTATTTT.

V is TRBV5-4 and J is TRBJ1-2; tentatively, D is TRBD1 (6 bases). The length of the CDR3 is 13 residues. V lost 0 bases and J lost 6, with 9 bases in between. Germline CDR1 is SGHNT and CDR2 is YYREEE (reference sequence). CDR3 in amino acids: CASSLGGADGYTF. CDR3 coding DNA: TGTGCCAGCAGCTTGGGGGGGGCGGATGGCTACACCTTC.

The chain combines TRBV6-4 with TRBJ2-6, with no clear D. This CDR3 is 14 amino acids long. CDR1 and CDR2 (germline): MRHNA, SNTAGT. V lost 2 bases and J lost 0, with 2 bases in between. The CDR3, as DNA: TGTGCCAGCAGTGACGGCTCTGGGGCCAACGTCCTGACTTTC. Translating it yields CASSDGSGANVLTF.

The DNA of the CDR3 is TGTGCCAGCTCACCACCGATGGACATTAATGAAAAACTGTTTTTT. Amino acids: CASSPPMDINEKLFF. This chain links TRBV18 with TRBJ1-4; possible D gene TRBD1, 5 bases. The germline V and J ends were trimmed by 0 bases and 4 bases, with 9 bases remaining between them. Germline CDR1 is KGHSH and CDR2 is LQKENI. The CDR3 has 15 residues.

The J gene is TRBJ1-3, the V gene TRBV7-9; 8 bases align to TRBD1. V lost 2 bases, J lost 1 base, and 7 bases stayed unmatched. This CDR3 contains 17 residues. CDR1 and CDR2 (germline): SEHNR, FQNEAQ (reference sequence). The CDR3 nucleotides read TGTGCCAGCAGCTTACTGCAGGGGGCTAAGTCTGGAAACACCATATATTTT. Translating gives CASSLLQGAKSGNTIYF.

This rearrangement joins TRBV11-2 to TRBJ1-4, with D maybe TRBD1 (5 bases). Trimming stripped 5 bases from V and 5 bases from J, with 18 bases between. Per germline, CDR1 SGHAT and CDR2 FQNNGV. This CDR3 has 16 amino acids. CDR3 DNA: TGTGCCAGCAGCCCAACCCTCGGGGGAGGGAATGAAAAACTGTTTTTT. It codes for CASSPTLGGGNEKLFF.

This chain uses TRBV10-2 with TRBJ1-2; D is undetermined. This CDR3 has 14 residues. Germline assignment: CDR1 WSHSY and CDR2 SAAADI. The V gene lost 3 bases and the J gene lost 2 bases, with 10 bases spanning the gap. The CDR3 region has the DNA TGCGCCAGCAGTGACCCGGGTTTGAACTATGGCTACACCTTC. This sequence encodes CASSDPGLNYGYTF.

CDR3 region: CASRELWGPSYNEQFF. The CDR3 DNA sequence: TGCGCCAGCAGGGAGTTGTGGGGGCCCTCCTACAATGAGCAGTTCTTC. The chain joins TRBV4-1 to TRBJ2-1, with D perhaps TRBD1 (6 bases). V lost 6 bases and J 0 bases, leaving 15 bases between the germline ends. The CDR3 sequence is 16 residues long. CDR1 is MGHRA, CDR2 YSYEKL, per germline.

CDR3 sequence reads: CASSRIPLAAGQGTEAFF. DNA for the CDR3: TGTGCCAGCAGTCGTATCCCCCTCGCGGCCGGGCAGGGGACTGAAGCTTTCTTT. The chain employs TRBV14 and TRBJ1-1; TRBD1 might be the D (6 bases). CDR3 length: 18 residues. Trimming removed 6 bases at V and 5 bases at J, with 28 bases between. Per the germline V gene, CDR1 is SGHDN and CDR2 is FVKESK.

This clone showed up just once. The chain links TRBV6-1 to TRBJ1-3, with D possibly being TRBD1 (5 bases). V lost 3 bases to trimming and J lost 4 bases, with 13 bases between them. This CDR3 comprises 15 residues. Germline CDR1 reads MNHNS; CDR2 reads SASEGT. The CDR3 nucleotides read TGTGCCAGCAGTGATATTGGGGCATCCGGAAACACCATATATTTT. Amino acids: CASSDIGASGNTIYF.

The chain carries TRBV23-1 and TRBJ2-5; 8 bases agree with TRBD1. TRBJ2-7 explains the end of the DNA better; the J call may be wrong. TRBV23-1 is flagged as an ORF with uncertain function. This CDR3 region has 17 residues. The CDR3 DNA follows: TGCGCCAGCGACCCTCCAGAACCAGGACAGGGTCTACACGAGCAGTACTTC. Its protein is CASDPPEPGQGLHEQYF.

The CDR3 region has the DNA TGTGCCAGCAGCCCGGGACAGGGGCTAGAGGAAAAACTGTTTTTT. Protein sequence: CASSPGQGLEEKLFF. The rearrangement joins TRBV11-2 to TRBJ1-4; 10 bases line up with TRBD1. Per the germline V gene, CDR1 is SGHAT and CDR2 is FQNNGV. J was trimmed by 8 bases and V by 5 bases; bases with no gene match: 8. CDR3 size: 15 residues.

The genes are TRBV27 and TRBJ1-4; 8 positions agree with TRBD1. CDR3 length: 19 residues. V lost 0 bases to trimming and J lost 3 bases; unmatched junction nucleotides: 12. Germline V gives CDR1 MNHEY, CDR2 SMNVEV (reference sequence). This CDR3 reads CASSLSRNDRGGANEKLFF. For the CDR3, the DNA is TGTGCCAGCAGTTTATCCCGCAACGACAGGGGAGGTGCTAATGAAAAACTGTTTTTT. Based on the CDR3 plus reference TRBV27 and TRBJ1-4, the full variable domain is EAQVTQNPRYLITVTGKKLTVTCSQNMNHEYMSWYRQDPGLGLRQIYYSMNVEVTDKGDVPEGYKVSRKEKRNFPLILESPSPNQTSLYFCASSLSRNDRGGANEKLFFGSGTQLSVL.

The chain is built from TRBV6-4 and TRBJ2-2, with TRBD2 matching 8 bases. The CDR3 is made up of 14 amino acids. The germline V gene encodes CDR1 MRHNA and CDR2 SNTAGT. With 3 bases clipped from V and 3 bases from J, the junction kept 0 bases outside the gene matches. The CDR3 DNA reads as TGTGCCAGCAGTGAGGGACTAGACACCGGGGAGCTGTTTTTT. Residues: CASSEGLDTGELFF.

This clone was seen only a few times. The chain combines TRBV5-1 with TRBJ1-3; perhaps TRBD1 as D (5 bases). This CDR3 has 17 amino acids. CDR1 is SGHRS, CDR2 YFSETQ, per germline. Trimming shortened V by 4 bases and J by 0 bases, and 17 bases separated the two germline ends. CDR3 coding DNA: TGCGCCAGCAGCCCGAATATCGGGGGTCCCTCTGGAAACACCATATATTTT. Its translation: CASSPNIGGPSGNTIYF.

The CDR3 DNA follows: TGTGCCAGCAGCTTAGAAACGGGAACCCAGTACGAGCAGTACTTC. Amino acids: CASSLETGTQYEQYF. The chain couples TRBV7-6 to TRBJ2-7; TRBD2 is a possible D gene (5 bases). The CDR3 extends over 15 amino acids. CDR1 is SGHVS and CDR2 is FNYEAQ in the germline V gene. V was shortened by 1 base and J by 4 bases, with 14 bases between the two germline ends.

The V and J genes are TRBV19 and TRBJ2-7, with TRBD1 matching over 9 bases. The CDR3 is 13 amino acids. V lost 5 bases to trimming and J lost 5 bases; unmatched junction nucleotides: 4. Germline V gene lookup returns CDR1 LNHDA and CDR2 SQIVND (reference sequence). CDR3 region: CASSLQGANEQYF. CDR3 nucleotides: TGTGCCAGTAGTTTACAGGGGGCAAACGAGCAGTACTTC.

Here the CDR3 reads CASSLSGRPHEQFF. CDR3 sequence (DNA): TGTGCCAGCAGCCTTAGCGGGAGGCCCCATGAGCAGTTCTTC. This chain connects TRBV27 to TRBJ2-1; 10 bases fit TRBD2. This CDR3 region has 14 residues. CDR1 is MNHEY, CDR2 SMNVEV, per germline (reference sequence). V lost 6 bases to trimming and J lost 8 bases; unmatched junction nucleotides: 7.

This clone was seen a handful of times. V and J are TRBV6-4 and TRBJ2-6, with 7 bases identical to TRBD1. The germline CDR1 and CDR2 sequences are MRHNA and SNTAGT. V was clipped by 0 bases and J by 2 bases; unmatched bases: 1. The CDR3 covers 16 residues. The CDR3 region is CASSDSGGAGANVLTF. The CDR3 DNA reads as TGTGCCAGCAGTGACTCAGGGGGCGCTGGGGCCAACGTCCTGACTTTC.

This chain joins TRBV19 and TRBJ1-2; D is undetermined. V lost 2 bases to trimming and J lost 6 bases, with 7 bases between them. Germline CDR1 reads LNHDA; CDR2 reads SQIVND (reference sequence). The CDR3 contains 12 residues. This CDR3 reads CASSISGNGYTF. In nucleotides, the CDR3 is TGTGCCAGTAGTATATCGGGTAATGGCTACACCTTC.